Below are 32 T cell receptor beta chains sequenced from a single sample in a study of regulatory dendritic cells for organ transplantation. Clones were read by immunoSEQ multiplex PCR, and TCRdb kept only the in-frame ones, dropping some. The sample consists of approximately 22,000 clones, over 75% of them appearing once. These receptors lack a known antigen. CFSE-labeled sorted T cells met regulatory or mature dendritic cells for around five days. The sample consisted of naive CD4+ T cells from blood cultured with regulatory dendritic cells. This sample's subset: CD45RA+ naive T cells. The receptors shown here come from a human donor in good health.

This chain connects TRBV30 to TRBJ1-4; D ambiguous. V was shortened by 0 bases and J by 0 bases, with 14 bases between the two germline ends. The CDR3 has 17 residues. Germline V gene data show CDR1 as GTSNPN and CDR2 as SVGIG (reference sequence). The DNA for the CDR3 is TGTGCCTGGAGTGTACCCCAGGCTCCTGCAACTAATGAAAAACTGTTTTTT. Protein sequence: CAWSVPQAPATNEKLFF.

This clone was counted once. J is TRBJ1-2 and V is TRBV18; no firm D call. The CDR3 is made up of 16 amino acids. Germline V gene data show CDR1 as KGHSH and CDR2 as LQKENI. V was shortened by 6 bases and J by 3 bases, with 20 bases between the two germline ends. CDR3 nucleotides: TGTGCCAGCTCCCTATCTGATGCTCCGCGCGACTATGGCTACACCTTC. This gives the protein CASSLSDAPRDYGYTF.

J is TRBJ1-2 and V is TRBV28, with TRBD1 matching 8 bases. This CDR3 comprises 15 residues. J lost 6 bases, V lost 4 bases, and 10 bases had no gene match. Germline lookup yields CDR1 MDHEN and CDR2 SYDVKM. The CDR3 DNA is TGTGCCAGCAGTTCCTACAGGGGGGCTTTTGATGGCTACACCTTC. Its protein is CASSSYRGAFDGYTF.

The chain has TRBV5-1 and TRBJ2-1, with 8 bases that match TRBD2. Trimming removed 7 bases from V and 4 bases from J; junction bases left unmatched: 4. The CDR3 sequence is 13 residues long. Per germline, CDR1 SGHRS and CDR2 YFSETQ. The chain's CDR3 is CASSSGSYNEQFF. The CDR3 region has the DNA TGCGCCAGCTCTAGCGGGTCATACAATGAGCAGTTCTTC.

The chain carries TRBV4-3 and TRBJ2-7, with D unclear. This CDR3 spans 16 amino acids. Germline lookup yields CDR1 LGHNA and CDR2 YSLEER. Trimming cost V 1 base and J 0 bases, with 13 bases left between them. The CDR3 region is CASSQGPGRPSYEQYF. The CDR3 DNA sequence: TGCGCCAGCAGCCAAGGACCCGGGCGGCCCTCCTACGAGCAGTACTTC.

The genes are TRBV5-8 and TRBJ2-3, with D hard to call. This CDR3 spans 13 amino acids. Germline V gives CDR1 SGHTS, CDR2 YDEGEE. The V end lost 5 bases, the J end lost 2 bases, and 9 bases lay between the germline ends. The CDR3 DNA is TGTGCCAGCAGGGTCAGGACCACAGATACGCAGTATTTT. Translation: CASRVRTTDTQYF.

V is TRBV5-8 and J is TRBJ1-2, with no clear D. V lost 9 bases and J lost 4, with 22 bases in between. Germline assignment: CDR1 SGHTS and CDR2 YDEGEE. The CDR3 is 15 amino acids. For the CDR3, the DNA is TGTGCCACCAGGACGGGCTGGGCTCCCCTCTATGGCTACACCTTC. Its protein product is CATRTGWAPLYGYTF.

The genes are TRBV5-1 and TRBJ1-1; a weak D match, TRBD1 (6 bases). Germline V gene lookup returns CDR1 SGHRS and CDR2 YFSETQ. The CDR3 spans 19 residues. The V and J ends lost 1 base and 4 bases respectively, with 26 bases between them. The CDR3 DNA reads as TGCGCCAGCAGCTTGCGAGGGGGGACGCGGTTGGGTGGGCGCACTGAAGCTTTCTTT. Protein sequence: CASSLRGGTRLGGRTEAFF. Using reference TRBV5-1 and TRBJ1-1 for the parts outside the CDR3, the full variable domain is KAGVTQTPRYLIKTRGQQVTLSCSPISGHRSVSWYQQTPGQGLQFLFEYFSETQRNKGNFPGRFSGRQFSNSRSEMNVSTLELGDSALYLCASSLRGGTRLGGRTEAFFGQGTRLTVV.

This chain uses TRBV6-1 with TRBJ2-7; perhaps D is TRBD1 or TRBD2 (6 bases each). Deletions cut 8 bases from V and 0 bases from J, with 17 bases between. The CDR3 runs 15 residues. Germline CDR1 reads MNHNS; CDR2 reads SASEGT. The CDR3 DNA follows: TGTGCCAGCTTTTGGAGGGGGTCGAGCTCCTACGAGCAGTACTTC. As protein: CASFWRGSSSYEQYF.

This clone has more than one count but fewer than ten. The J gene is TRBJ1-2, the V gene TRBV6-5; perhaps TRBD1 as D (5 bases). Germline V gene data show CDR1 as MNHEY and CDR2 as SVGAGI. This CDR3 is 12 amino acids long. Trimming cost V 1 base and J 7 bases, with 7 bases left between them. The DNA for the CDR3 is TGTGCCAGCAGTTACTGGAGGGGTGGCTACACCTTC. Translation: CASSYWRGGYTF.

The CDR3 sequence: CASSEWQGHNQPQHF. Written as DNA, the CDR3 is TGTGCCAGCAGTGAATGGCAGGGGCACAATCAGCCCCAGCATTTT. V and J are TRBV6-1 and TRBJ1-5; weak D call: TRBD1 (6 bases). CDR1 and CDR2 (germline): MNHNS, SASEGT. Deletions cut 2 bases from V and 3 bases from J, with 11 bases between. The CDR3 loop spans 15 amino acids.

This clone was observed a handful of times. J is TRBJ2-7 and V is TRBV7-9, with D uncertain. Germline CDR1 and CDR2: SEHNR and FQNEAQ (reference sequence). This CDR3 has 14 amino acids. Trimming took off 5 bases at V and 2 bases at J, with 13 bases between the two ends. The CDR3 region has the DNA TGTGCCAGCAGCACCGGTGGCATCACCTACGAGCAGTACTTC. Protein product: CASSTGGITYEQYF.

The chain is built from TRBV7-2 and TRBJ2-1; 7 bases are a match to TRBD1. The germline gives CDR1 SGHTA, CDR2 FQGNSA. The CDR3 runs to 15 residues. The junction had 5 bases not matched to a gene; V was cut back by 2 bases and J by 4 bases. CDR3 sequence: CASSLSRGSYNEQFF. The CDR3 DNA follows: TGTGCCAGCAGCTTATCCAGGGGGTCTTACAATGAGCAGTTCTTC.

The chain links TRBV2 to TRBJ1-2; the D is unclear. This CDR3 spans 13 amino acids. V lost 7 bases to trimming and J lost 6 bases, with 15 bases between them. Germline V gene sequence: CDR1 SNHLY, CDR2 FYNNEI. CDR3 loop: CASIWPGGNGYTF. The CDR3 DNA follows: TGTGCCAGCATCTGGCCGGGTGGTAATGGCTACACCTTC.

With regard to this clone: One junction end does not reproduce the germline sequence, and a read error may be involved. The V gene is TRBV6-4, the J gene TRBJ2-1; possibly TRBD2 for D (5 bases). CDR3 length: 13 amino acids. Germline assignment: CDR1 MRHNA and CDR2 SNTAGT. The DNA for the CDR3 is TGTGCCAGCAGACCGAAGGAGACGGAGGCTCATGTCTTC. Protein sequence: CASRPKETEAHVF.

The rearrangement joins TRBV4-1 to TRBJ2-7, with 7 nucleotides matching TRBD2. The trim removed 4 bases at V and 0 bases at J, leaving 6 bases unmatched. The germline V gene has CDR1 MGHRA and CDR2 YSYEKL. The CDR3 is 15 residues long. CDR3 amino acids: CASSLSGATSYEQYF. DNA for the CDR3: TGCGCCAGCAGCCTAAGCGGGGCTACCTCCTACGAGCAGTACTTC.

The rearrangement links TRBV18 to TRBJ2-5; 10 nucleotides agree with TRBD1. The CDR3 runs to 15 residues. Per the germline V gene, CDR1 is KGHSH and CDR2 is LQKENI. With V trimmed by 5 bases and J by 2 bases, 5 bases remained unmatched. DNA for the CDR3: TGTGCCAGCTCAACCCGGGACAGGGGTCAAGAGACCCAGTACTTC. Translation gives CASSTRDRGQETQYF.

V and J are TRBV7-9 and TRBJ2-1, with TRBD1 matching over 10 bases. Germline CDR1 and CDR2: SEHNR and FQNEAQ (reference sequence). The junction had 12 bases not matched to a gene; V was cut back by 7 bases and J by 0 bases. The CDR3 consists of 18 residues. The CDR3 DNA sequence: TGTGCCAGCACCTCCCGGGACAGGGGCTCTTCCTCCTACAATGAGCAGTTCTTC. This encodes CASTSRDRGSSSYNEQFF. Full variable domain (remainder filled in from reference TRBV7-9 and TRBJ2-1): DTGVSQNPRHKITKRGQNVTFRCDPISEHNRLYWYRQTLGQGPEFLTYFQNEAQLEKSRLLSDRFSAERPKGSFSTLEIQRTEQGDSAMYLCASTSRDRGSSSYNEQFFGPGTRLTVL.

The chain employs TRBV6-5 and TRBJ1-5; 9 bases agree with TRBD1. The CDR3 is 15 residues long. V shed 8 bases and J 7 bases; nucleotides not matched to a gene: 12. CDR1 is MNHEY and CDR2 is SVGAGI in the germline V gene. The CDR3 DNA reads TGTGCCAGCGCTAGCTTACAGGGGGCCCGACAGCCCCAGCATTTT. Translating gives CASASLQGARQPQHF.

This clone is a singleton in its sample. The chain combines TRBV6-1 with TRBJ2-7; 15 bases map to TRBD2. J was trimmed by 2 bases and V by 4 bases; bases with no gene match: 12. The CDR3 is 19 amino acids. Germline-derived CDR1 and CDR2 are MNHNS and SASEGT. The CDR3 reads CASSAPGLAGGLTPYEQYF. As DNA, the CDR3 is TGTGCCAGCAGTGCTCCGGGACTAGCGGGAGGCCTGACCCCCTACGAGCAGTACTTC.

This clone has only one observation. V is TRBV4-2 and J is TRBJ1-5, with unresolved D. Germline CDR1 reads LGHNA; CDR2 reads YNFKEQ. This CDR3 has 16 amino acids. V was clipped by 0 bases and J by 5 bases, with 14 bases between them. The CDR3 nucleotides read TGTGCCAGCAGCCAAGATCGGTCCGGGAGCGATCAGCCCCAGCATTTT. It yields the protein CASSQDRSGSDQPQHF.

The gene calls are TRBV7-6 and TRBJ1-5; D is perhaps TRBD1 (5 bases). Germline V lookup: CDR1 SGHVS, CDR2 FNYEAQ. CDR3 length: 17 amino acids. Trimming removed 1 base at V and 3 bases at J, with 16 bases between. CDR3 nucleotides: TGTGCCAGCAGCTTAGTACCGAAAGGGGCCTTCAATCAGCCCCAGCATTTT. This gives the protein CASSLVPKGAFNQPQHF.

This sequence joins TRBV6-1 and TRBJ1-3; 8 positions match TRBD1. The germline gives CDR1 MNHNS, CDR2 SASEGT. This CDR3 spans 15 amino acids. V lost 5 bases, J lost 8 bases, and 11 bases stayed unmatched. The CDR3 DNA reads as TGTGCCAGCAGTAACGGACAGGGTCATCGGGACACCATATATTTT. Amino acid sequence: CASSNGQGHRDTIYF.

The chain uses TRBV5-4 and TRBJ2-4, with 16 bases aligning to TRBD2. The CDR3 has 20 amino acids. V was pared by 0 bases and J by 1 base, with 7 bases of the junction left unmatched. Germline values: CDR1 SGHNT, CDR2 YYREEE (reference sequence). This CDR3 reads CASSLGGTSGGVRAKNIQYF. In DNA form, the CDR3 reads TGTGCCAGCAGCTTGGGAGGGACTAGCGGGGGGGTGAGGGCCAAAAACATTCAGTACTTC.

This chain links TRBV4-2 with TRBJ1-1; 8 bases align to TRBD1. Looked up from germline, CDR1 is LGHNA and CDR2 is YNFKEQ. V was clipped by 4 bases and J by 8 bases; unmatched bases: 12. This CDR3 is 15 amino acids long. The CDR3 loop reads CASSLLQGDRWEAFF. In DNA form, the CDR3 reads TGTGCCAGCAGCCTCCTACAGGGGGATCGTTGGGAAGCTTTCTTT.

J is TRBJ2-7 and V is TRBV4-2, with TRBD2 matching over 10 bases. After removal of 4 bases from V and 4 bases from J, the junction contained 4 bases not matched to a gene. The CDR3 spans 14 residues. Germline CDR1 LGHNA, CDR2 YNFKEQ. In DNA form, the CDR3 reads TGTGCCAGCAGCCGAGGTAGCGGGGGGTACGAGCAGTACTTC. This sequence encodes CASSRGSGGYEQYF.

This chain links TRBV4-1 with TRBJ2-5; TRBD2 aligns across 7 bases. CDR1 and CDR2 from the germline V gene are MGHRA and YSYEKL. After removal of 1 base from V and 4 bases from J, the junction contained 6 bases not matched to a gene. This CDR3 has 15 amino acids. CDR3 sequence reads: CASSQVAGTAETQYF. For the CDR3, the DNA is TGCGCCAGCAGCCAAGTAGCGGGTACGGCAGAGACCCAGTACTTC.

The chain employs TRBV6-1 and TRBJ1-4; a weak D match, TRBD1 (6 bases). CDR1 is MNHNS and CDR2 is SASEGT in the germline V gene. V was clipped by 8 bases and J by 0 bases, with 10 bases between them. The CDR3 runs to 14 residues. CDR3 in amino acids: CASGQIATNEKLFF. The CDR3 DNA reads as TGTGCCAGCGGACAGATTGCAACTAATGAAAAACTGTTTTTT.

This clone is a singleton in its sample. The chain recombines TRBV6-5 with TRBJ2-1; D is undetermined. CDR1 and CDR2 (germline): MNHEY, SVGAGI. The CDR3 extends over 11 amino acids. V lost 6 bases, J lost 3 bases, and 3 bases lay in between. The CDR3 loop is CASSRYNEQFF. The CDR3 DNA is TGTGCCAGCAGCCGCTACAATGAGCAGTTCTTC.

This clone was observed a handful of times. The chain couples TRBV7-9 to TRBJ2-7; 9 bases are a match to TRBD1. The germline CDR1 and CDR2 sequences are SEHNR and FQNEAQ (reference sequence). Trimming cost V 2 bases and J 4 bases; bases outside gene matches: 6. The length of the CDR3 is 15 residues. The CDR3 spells CASSLILGQGYEQYF. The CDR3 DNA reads TGTGCCAGCAGCTTAATTTTGGGACAGGGATACGAGCAGTACTTC.

CDR3 sequence: CAIRDPAHTSGADTGELFF. The DNA of the CDR3 is TGTGCCATCAGAGATCCAGCTCACACTAGCGGGGCAGACACCGGGGAGCTGTTTTTT. The chain carries TRBV10-3 and TRBJ2-2, with 10 bases matching TRBD2. CDR3 length equals 19 residues. The germline CDR1 and CDR2 sequences are ENHRY and SYGVKD. Trimming took 6 bases from V and 3 from J; bases not matched to a gene: 16.

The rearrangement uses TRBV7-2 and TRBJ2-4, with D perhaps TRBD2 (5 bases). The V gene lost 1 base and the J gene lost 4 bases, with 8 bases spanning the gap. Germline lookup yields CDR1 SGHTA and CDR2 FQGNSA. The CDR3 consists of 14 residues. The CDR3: CASSLVGGKNIQYF. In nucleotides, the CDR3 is TGTGCCAGCAGCTTAGTGGGCGGGAAAAACATTCAGTACTTC.